These 27 T cell receptor beta chains share one sample of origin, sequenced in a study of T cell repertoires in cytomegalovirus infection. No cognate antigen is known for these TCRs. TCRdb recomputed calls from the reads with MiXCR, one row per CDR3 protein. The table lists about 920,000 distinct CDR3 sequences, around a third of them singletons. The sample here was cultured CD8+ T cells from PBMCs, taken from culture after CMV antigen stimulation. The receptors originated from a human donor in good health (CMV status not recorded). Some clones in this sample may be carry-over from other donors' samples.

This rearrangement joins TRBV6-2 or TRBV6-3 to TRBJ1-2; unclear D gene. The V gene lost 5 bases and the J gene lost 9 bases, with 10 bases spanning the gap. Germline CDR1 MNHEY, CDR2 SVGEGT. This CDR3 region has 11 residues. The CDR3 bases are TGTGCCAGCAGTACCGCATGGAGCTACACCTTC. Translation: CASSTAWSYTF.

This clonotype occurred many times. The chain recombines TRBV29-1 with TRBJ1-2; D remains unclear. V was shortened by 6 bases and J by 5 bases, with 22 bases between the two germline ends. The CDR3 consists of 15 residues. The germline V gene has CDR1 SQVTM and CDR2 ANQGSEA. CDR3 protein: CSVHEPVYSGYGYTF. The CDR3 DNA is TGCAGCGTCCATGAGCCGGTATACTCGGGGTATGGCTACACCTTC. The full variable domain, in which reference TRBV29-1 and TRBJ1-2 provide the parts outside the CDR3, is SAVISQKPSRDICQRGTSLTIQCQVDSQVTMMFWYRQQPGQSLTLIATANQGSEATYESGFVIDKFPISRPNLTFSTLTVSNMSPEDSSIYLCSVHEPVYSGYGYTFGSGTRLTVV.

The rearrangement joins TRBV7-9 to TRBJ1-1, with D hard to call. Looked up from germline, CDR1 is SEHNR and CDR2 is FQNEAQ (reference sequence). Trimming removed 2 bases at V and 8 bases at J, with 12 bases between. The CDR3 runs to 13 residues. The CDR3 bases are TGTGCCAGCAGCTTAACCCTCTATTTGGAAGCTTTCTTT. Protein product: CASSLTLYLEAFF.

This clonotype was observed at least ten times. J is TRBJ2-1 and V is TRBV7-8, with D possibly being TRBD1 or TRBD2 (6 bases each). Germline V CDR1 and CDR2: SGHVS, FQNEAQ. The CDR3 length is 15 residues. V was shortened by 4 bases and J by 8 bases, with 18 bases between the two germline ends. CDR3 region: CASSSPGDGGDEQFF. CDR3 DNA: TGTGCCAGCAGCTCCCCGGGAGACGGGGGCGATGAGCAGTTCTTC. The complete variable domain, with remaining parts taken from reference TRBV7-8 and TRBJ2-1, reads GAGVSQSPRYKVAKRGQDVALRCDPISGHVSLFWYQQALGQGPEFLTYFQNEAQLDKSGLPSDRFFAERPEGSVSTLKIQRTQQEDSAVYLCASSSPGDGGDEQFFGPGTRLTVL.

The chain couples TRBV6-1 to TRBJ2-5; D gene ambiguous. The CDR3 contains 13 residues. Germline loops: CDR1 MNHNS, CDR2 SASEGT. V gave up 3 bases and J gave up 0 bases, with 5 bases separating them. CDR3 DNA: TGTGCCAGCAGTGACTACTACCAAGAGACCCAGTACTTC. Its translation is CASSDYYQETQYF.

This clonotype was counted only a few times. This chain joins TRBV12-5 and TRBJ1-1, with D perhaps matching TRBD1 (6 bases). Trimming removed 3 bases from V and 3 bases from J, with 14 bases in between. Germline CDR1 LGHNT, CDR2 FRNRAP. The CDR3 has 15 amino acids. CDR3 nucleotide sequence: TGTGCTAGTGGTTTCTCAGGGGCGGGAGACACTGAAGCTTTCTTT. Translating gives CASGFSGAGDTEAFF.

This clonotype was observed a handful of times. This chain connects TRBV5-6 to TRBJ1-2, with 9 bases aligning to TRBD1. CDR1 is SGHDT, CDR2 YYEEEE, per germline. This CDR3 has 14 residues. Trimming at V came to 4 bases and at J to 8 bases, leaving 9 bases not matched to a gene. CDR3 region: CASSTGGQGLGYTF. The DNA for the CDR3 is TGTGCCAGCAGCACAGGGGGACAGGGTCTCGGCTACACCTTC.

This clonotype was detected once. The CDR3 loop is CASSLGTGEGLYEQYF. The CDR3 DNA reads TGTGCCAGCAGTCTCGGGACGGGGGAGGGGTTATACGAGCAGTACTTC. The chain uses TRBV27 and TRBJ2-7, with 7 bases aligning to TRBD2. Trimming removed 5 bases from V and 4 bases from J; junction bases left unmatched: 14. Germline CDR1 MNHEY, CDR2 SMNVEV (reference sequence). This CDR3 is built from 16 residues.

The J gene is TRBJ1-2, the V gene TRBV29-1, with a possible D match to TRBD1 (5 bases). Trimming left V 7 bases short and J 8 bases short, with 23 bases between. The CDR3 spans 14 residues. Germline V gene sequence: CDR1 SQVTM, CDR2 ANQGSEA. The CDR3 loop reads CSAAVAGTTFGYTF. DNA for the CDR3: TGCAGCGCTGCAGTGGCCGGGACTACGTTCGGCTACACCTTC. The full variable domain, rest sourced from reference TRBV29-1 and TRBJ1-2, is SAVISQKPSRDICQRGTSLTIQCQVDSQVTMMFWYRQQPGQSLTLIATANQGSEATYESGFVIDKFPISRPNLTFSTLTVSNMSPEDSSIYLCSAAVAGTTFGYTFGSGTRLTVV.

The chain combines TRBV19 with TRBJ1-3; D call uncertain. Germline loops: CDR1 LNHDA, CDR2 SQIVND (reference sequence). The ends were cut back, 8 bases at V and 3 bases at J, with 8 bases in the middle. There are 12 residues in the CDR3. The CDR3 coding sequence is TGTGCCAGTTTCGGTGGTGGAAACACCATATATTTT. Translation gives CASFGGGNTIYF.

This clonotype was detected only a few times. This chain uses TRBV5-4 with TRBJ1-1; D gene uncertain. The CDR3 covers 13 residues. The germline gives CDR1 SGHNT, CDR2 YYREEE (reference sequence). Trimming pared 2 bases from V and 5 bases from J, leaving 10 bases between. As DNA, the CDR3 is TGTGCCAGCAGCTTAAGGGATGGTACTGAAGCTTTCTTT. Residues: CASSLRDGTEAFF.

The V and J genes are TRBV28 and TRBJ2-1; TRBD2 matches at 9 bases. J gave up 6 bases and V 5 bases, and 8 bases lay outside the gene matches. Per germline, CDR1 MDHEN and CDR2 SYDVKM. This CDR3 spans 15 amino acids. Here the CDR3 reads CASSPWTSDSNEQFF. The DNA of the CDR3 is TGTGCCAGCAGTCCGTGGACTAGCGACAGCAATGAGCAGTTCTTC.

The chain uses TRBV12-3 or TRBV12-4 and TRBJ2-3; D gene ambiguous. V was shortened by 2 bases and J by 0 bases, with 15 bases between the two germline ends. The CDR3 covers 17 residues. In DNA, the CDR3 is TGTGCCAGCAGTTTAAGAGTCAGTGAGACTAGCACAGATACGCAGTATTTT. Translating it yields CASSLRVSETSTDTQYF.

Concerning this clonotype itself: Germline and junction disagree at one end, which may indicate a read error. The CDR3, as DNA: TGTGTCAGCACCCCTCGGGGCAGCGAGGATGGCTACACCTTC. As protein: CVSTPRGSEDGYTF. The chain combines TRBV13 with TRBJ1-2; TRBD1 is a possible D gene (5 bases). This CDR3 has 14 amino acids. The V gene's germline CDR1 is PRHDT and CDR2 FYEKMQ (reference sequence).

The chain couples TRBV9 to TRBJ2-7; D possibly uses TRBD1 or TRBD2 (6 bases each). V shed 3 bases and J shed 0 bases, with 13 bases lying between them. Looked up from germline, CDR1 is SGDLS and CDR2 is YYNGEE. CDR3 length: 15 residues. The CDR3 region has the DNA TGTGCCAGCAGCGCGAGGGGGGAGAGCTCCTACGAGCAGTACTTC. This codes for CASSARGESSYEQYF.

This clonotype was counted a few times. This chain joins TRBV25-1 and TRBJ1-2, with D uncertain. The length of the CDR3 is 13 residues. Trimming left V 0 bases short and J 8 bases short, with 10 bases between. Germline CDR1 and CDR2: MGHDK and SYGVNS. CDR3 bases: TGTGCCAGCAGTGAATATCGGGGAGAAGGCTACACCTTC. Translated: CASSEYRGEGYTF.

In its sample, this clonotype was seen many times. V usage is TRBV7-9 and J usage is TRBJ1-5; possible D gene TRBD1, 5 bases. V was trimmed by 4 bases and J by 9 bases, leaving 13 bases between them. This CDR3 has 13 amino acids. CDR1 SEHNR and CDR2 FQNEAQ come from the germline V gene (reference sequence). CDR3 amino acids: CASSSGRALPQHF. For the CDR3, the DNA is TGTGCCAGCAGCTCGGGACGGGCCTTGCCCCAGCATTTT.

As concerns this clonotype: A read error may produce the germline difference seen at one junction end. The chain recombines TRBV4-2 with TRBJ2-3; D is possibly TRBD2 (5 bases). Germline values: CDR1 LGHNA, CDR2 YNFKEQ. CDR3 length equals 17 residues. Here the CDR3 reads CASSQGVRGSSTDTQYF. CDR3 coding DNA: TGTGCCAGCAGCCAAGGCGTTCGAGGTTCTAGCACTGATACGCAGTATTTT.

There are a few counts of this clonotype. V usage is TRBV12-3 or TRBV12-4 and J usage is TRBJ1-2; D remains ambiguous. The CDR3 contains 14 residues. Trimming left V 3 bases short and J 6 bases short, with 14 bases between. Written as DNA, the CDR3 is TGTGCCAGCAGTTTGAGCGGCCCTTGGGATGGCTACACCTTC. Translated, it gives CASSLSGPWDGYTF.

This rearrangement joins TRBV19 to TRBJ2-7, with D perhaps matching TRBD2 (6 bases). There are 14 residues in the CDR3. CDR1 is LNHDA, CDR2 SQIVND, per germline (reference sequence). Trimming stripped 7 bases from V and 2 bases from J, with 15 bases between. CDR3 coding DNA: TGTGCCAGTAACCCCGGAGGGGAAACCTACGAGCAGTACTTC. This encodes CASNPGGETYEQYF.

The V and J genes are TRBV5-6 and TRBJ1-1; tentative D call: TRBD1 (5 bases). The CDR3 has 15 amino acids. The V end was cut by 4 bases, the J end by 2 bases, with 15 bases between. Germline lookup yields CDR1 SGHDT and CDR2 YYEEEE. CDR3 protein: CASSAFRDGNTEAFF. DNA of the CDR3: TGTGCCAGCAGCGCGTTTCGGGACGGAAACACTGAAGCTTTCTTT.

The chain recombines TRBV7-2 with TRBJ1-5; no firm D call. V lost 2 bases and J lost 6, with 14 bases in between. CDR1 is SGHTA, CDR2 FQGNSA, per germline. This CDR3 is 15 amino acids long. The CDR3 sequence: CASSLNGPGFQPQHF. Here the CDR3 DNA reads TGTGCCAGCAGCTTAAACGGCCCGGGGTTTCAGCCCCAGCATTTT. Full variable domain (missing parts from reference TRBV7-2 and TRBJ1-5): GAGVSQSPSNKVTEKGKDVELRCDPISGHTALYWYRQSLGQGLEFLIYFQGNSAPDKSGLPSDRFSAERTGGSVSTLTIQRTQQEDSAVYLCASSLNGPGFQPQHFGDGTRLSIL.

A few counts support this clonotype. V is TRBV7-9 and J is TRBJ1-2, with 9 bases that match TRBD1. Trimming cost V 2 bases and J 8 bases; bases outside gene matches: 3. The CDR3 contains 13 residues. CDR1 and CDR2 from the germline V gene are SEHNR and FQNEAQ (reference sequence). The CDR3 region is CASSLTGGWGYTF. DNA of the CDR3: TGTGCCAGCAGCTTAACAGGGGGCTGGGGCTACACCTTC. The full variable domain, in which reference TRBV7-9 and TRBJ1-2 provide the parts outside the CDR3, is DTGVSQNPRHKITKRGQNVTFRCDPISEHNRLYWYRQTLGQGPEFLTYFQNEAQLEKSRLLSDRFSAERPKGSFSTLEIQRTEQGDSAMYLCASSLTGGWGYTFGSGTRLTVV.

This chain uses TRBV15 with TRBJ2-7; 11 bases are a match to TRBD2. The junction had 10 bases not matched to a gene; V was cut back by 4 bases and J by 8 bases. CDR3 length equals 15 residues. The germline CDR1 and CDR2 sequences are LNHNV and YYDKDF (reference sequence). DNA for the CDR3: TGTGCCACCAGCACGACTAGCGGGGCCCTCGGAAAGCAGTACTTC. This codes for CATSTTSGALGKQYF. The variable domain in full, completed from reference TRBV15 and TRBJ2-7, reads DAMVIQNPRYQVTQFGKPVTLSCSQTLNHNVMYWYQQKSSQAPKLLFHYYDKDFNNEADTPDNFQSRRPNTSFCFLDIRSPGLGDTAMYLCATSTTSGALGKQYFGPGTRLTVT.

This clonotype was observed a few times. The CDR3 protein is CANRRGPNTEAFF. The CDR3 nucleotides read TGTGCCAACCGTAGGGGGCCGAACACTGAAGCTTTCTTT. This chain uses TRBV7-9 with TRBJ1-1; 7 bases line up with TRBD1. Germline CDR1 SEHNR, CDR2 FQNEAQ (reference sequence). The CDR3 has 13 residues. V shed 10 bases and J 1 base; nucleotides not matched to a gene: 6.

In its sample, this clonotype was seen a few times. This sequence joins TRBV10-3 and TRBJ2-7, with 9 bases fitting TRBD2. Trimming cost V 3 bases and J 6 bases; bases outside gene matches: 3. The CDR3 covers 13 residues. Per germline, CDR1 ENHRY and CDR2 SYGVKD. CDR3 in amino acids: CAISEGTSSEQYV. The CDR3 nucleotides are TGTGCCATCAGTGAAGGGACTAGCAGCGAGCAGTACGTC.

The table lists this clonotype with many counts. The chain joins TRBV28 to TRBJ2-3; TRBD2 agrees at 9 bases. CDR1 is MDHEN and CDR2 is SYDVKM in the germline V gene. The trim removed 5 bases at V and 2 bases at J, leaving 5 bases unmatched. This CDR3 is 15 amino acids long. The chain's CDR3 is CASSPGTSSTDTQYF. In DNA form, the CDR3 reads TGTGCCAGCAGTCCCGGGACTAGCTCCACAGATACGCAGTATTTT.